This TCR beta chain was sequenced during a study of beta chain features in type 1 diabetes (dated by TCRdb to the late 2010s). Describing the broader study: No differences in mean age, gender distribution, total cell number or subset yield were found between patients and healthy donors. Across all samples, 107,917,701 sorted cells were examined, and cell number per subset correlated strongly with RNA yield. In the study, recently diagnosed type 1 diabetes patients and matched healthy donors were compared on the TCRB repertoires of their sorted circulating CD4+ T cell subsets. Regulatory and stem cell-like memory subsets were obtained from only 8 patients and roughly 8 healthy donors, while naive and central memory subsets were obtained from all 30 or so donors. Findings and caveats that apply to the study as a whole: Shorter templates might be favored by PCR, yet because patient and control samples were amplified and corrected together, any such skew would affect both groups equally. Type 1 diabetes patients showed a moderate but significant shortening of TCRB CDR3 length in all four CD4+ subsets. At VDJ recombination sites, type 1 diabetes patients had fewer insertions and more deleted nucleotides, which implies abnormalities in thymic rearrangement. Sequencing cDNA rather than genomic DNA could over-represent highly expressing activated cells, although activation and CD3 levels did not differ between groups. Naive, central memory and regulatory TCRB repertoires appeared to be more similar among patients than among healthy donors. Because the HLA sub-analyses included only small numbers of individuals, any influence of HLA type on TCRB rearrangement was left unresolved.

The entire isolated RNA was reverse transcribed using the High Capacity cDNA Reverse Transcription Kit, and thus expressed TCRB transcripts were sequenced. Naive, central memory and regulatory T cell samples underwent deep immunoSEQ sequencing, averaging around 4 million total reads per sample. After sorted cells were lysed in RLT buffer, RNA was extracted with DNase-treated RNeasy Micro or Mini kits, with the choice depending on cell number. To prevent cross-contamination, every cell subset was processed on its own, while patient and healthy donor samples were processed together. TCRB sequences were amplified from cDNA with the immunoSEQ multiplex PCR, producing 87-bp fragments spanning the CDR3 region. Sequencing of the amplicons was performed on the Illumina HiSeq platform. The authors' pipeline ran thus. Synthetic template baselines were used to correct PCR bias computationally, reads within Hamming distance 2 were collapsed, and singletons that could not be merged were discarded. Reads were aligned to IMGT to assign V, D and J genes, CDR3 length, and insertions or deletions at six rearrangement sites. Clonotype counts were normalized to sorted cell number within each subset before computing true diversity and Gini coefficients with the tcR R package. The overlap coefficient, calculated on TCRB nucleotide sequences, was used to quantify repertoire sharing. Out-of-frame TCRB sequences from naive cells were analyzed as a proxy for the pre-selection repertoire. Here the immuneACCESS table is served through TCRdb, limited to in-frame sequences with V and J called. Missing clones are a known gap in these copies; in checked studies unresolved V genes cover under half, and the rest lacks a known reason. For V, J and clone size, that table is used; D and trimming come from the DNA. The sample data list around 300,000 clones, and about 10% of these were observed just once. The ten most abundant clones make up 0.015% of the sample.

A single peripheral blood draw of approximately 100 mL on average was collected from each donor into heparinised tubes. Naive, central memory, regulatory and stem cell-like memory CD4+ T cells were sorted on a BD FACSAria II using a panel including CD45RO, CCR7, CD25, CD127, CD95 and CD27. All sorted populations exceeded 95% purity. PBMCs were isolated immediately by Lymphoprep density gradient centrifugation and stained directly without culture. So that batch effects would be minimized, each experiment stained and sorted samples in pairs, pairing one healthy donor with one patient. The sample holds a few counts of this clone. The target of this receptor is not known. Base qualities are not provided; no much larger clone lies one nucleotide away. This TCR came from a woman aged 25 to 39 in good health. What was sequenced was naive CD4+ T cells from blood. Sample cell subset or site, as interpreted from the label and publication: true naive CD4+ T cells.

The sequenced DNA: TGTGCCAGCTCACCACTGGGACAGGAGCAGTTCTTC. Translated, it gives CASSPLGQEQFF. This chain is built from TRBV18 and TRBJ2-1; the central 7 bases match TRBD1. The germline V and J ends show losses of 1 base and 10 bases respectively, and no gene match explains 1 base of the junction. From the germline V gene, CDR1 is KGHSH and CDR2 is LQKENI. The CDR3 goes from the cysteine to the phenylalanine over 12 residues. The sequence is cut down to CDR3 DNA, 36 bases in frame from base 1.